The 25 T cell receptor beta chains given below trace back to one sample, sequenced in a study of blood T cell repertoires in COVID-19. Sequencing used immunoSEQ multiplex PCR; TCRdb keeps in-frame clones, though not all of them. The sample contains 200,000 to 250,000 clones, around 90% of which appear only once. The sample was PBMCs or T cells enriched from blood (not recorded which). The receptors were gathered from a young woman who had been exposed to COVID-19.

The CDR3 sequence is CASSLGAGTHTGELFF. The DNA of the CDR3 is TGCGCCAGCAGCTTGGGTGCGGGCACTCACACCGGGGAGCTGTTTTTT. The chain is built from TRBV5-1 and TRBJ2-2, with D tentatively TRBD2 (5 bases). Deletions cut 0 bases from V and 3 bases from J, with 12 bases between. This CDR3 region has 16 residues. CDR1 and CDR2 from the germline V gene are SGHRS and YFSETQ.

CDR3 coding DNA: TGTGCCAGTAGTTCCGGGACTAGGAACATTCAGTACTTC. Protein product: CASSSGTRNIQYF. The J gene is TRBJ2-4, the V gene TRBV19; 8 bases are shared with TRBD2. The CDR3 is 13 amino acids. The V and J ends lost 5 bases and 7 bases, in that order; junction bases with no gene match: 4. Germline CDR1 reads LNHDA; CDR2 reads SQIVND (reference sequence).

CDR3 in DNA: TGTGCCAGCAGCCAAACGCGGACAGGGGCAGAGACCCAGTACTTC. It yields the protein CASSQTRTGAETQYF. This chain links TRBV3-1 (or the pseudogene TRBV3-2) with TRBJ2-5; 9 bases line up with TRBD1. With 2 bases clipped from V and 4 bases from J, the junction kept 5 bases outside the gene matches. Germline CDR1 is LGHDT and CDR2 is YNNKEL (reference sequence). This CDR3 has 15 residues.

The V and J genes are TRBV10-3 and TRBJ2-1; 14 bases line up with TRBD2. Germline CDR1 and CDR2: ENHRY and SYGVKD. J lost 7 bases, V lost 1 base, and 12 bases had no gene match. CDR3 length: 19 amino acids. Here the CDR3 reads CAISELSTTSGRAMNEQFF. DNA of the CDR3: TGTGCCATCAGTGAGTTATCCACGACTAGCGGGAGGGCGATGAATGAGCAGTTCTTC.

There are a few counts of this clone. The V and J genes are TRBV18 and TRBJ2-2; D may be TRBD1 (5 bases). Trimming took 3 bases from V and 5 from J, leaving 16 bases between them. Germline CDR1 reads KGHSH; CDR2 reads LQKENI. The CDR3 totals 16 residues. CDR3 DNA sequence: TGTGCCAGCTCACCTGGTGTGGCAGGGAAAACCGGGGAGCTGTTTTTT. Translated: CASSPGVAGKTGELFF.

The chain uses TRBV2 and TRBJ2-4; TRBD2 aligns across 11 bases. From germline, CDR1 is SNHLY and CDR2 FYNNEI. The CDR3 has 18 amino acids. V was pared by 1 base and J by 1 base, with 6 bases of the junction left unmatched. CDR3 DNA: TGTGCCAGCAGTGAAGAGGTTAGCGGGAGGGCTGCCAAAAACATTCAGTACTTC. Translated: CASSEEVSGRAAKNIQYF.

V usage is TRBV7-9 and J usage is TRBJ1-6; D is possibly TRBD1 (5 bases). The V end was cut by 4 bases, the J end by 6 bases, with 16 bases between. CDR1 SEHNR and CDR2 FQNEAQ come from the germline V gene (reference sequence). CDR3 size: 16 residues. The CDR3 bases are TGTGCCAGCAGCTCCCTCCAGGGAACTGGTAATTCACCCCTCCACTTT. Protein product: CASSSLQGTGNSPLHF. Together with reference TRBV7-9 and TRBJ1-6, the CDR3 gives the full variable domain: DTGVSQNPRHKITKRGQNVTFRCDPISEHNRLYWYRQTLGQGPEFLTYFQNEAQLEKSRLLSDRFSAERPKGSFSTLEIQRTEQGDSAMYLCASSSLQGTGNSPLHFGNGTRLTVT.

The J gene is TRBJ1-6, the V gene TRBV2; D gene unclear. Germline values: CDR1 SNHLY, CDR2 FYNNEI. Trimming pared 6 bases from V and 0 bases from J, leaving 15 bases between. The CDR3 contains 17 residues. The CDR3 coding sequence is TGTGCCAGCAGCGTGACTAGTTCGAGCTCCTATAATTCACCCCTCCACTTT. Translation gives CASSVTSSSSYNSPLHF.

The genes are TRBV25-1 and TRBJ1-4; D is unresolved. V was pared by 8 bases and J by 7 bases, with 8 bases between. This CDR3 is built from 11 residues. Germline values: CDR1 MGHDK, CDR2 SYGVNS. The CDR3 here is CASSGGEKLFF. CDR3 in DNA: TGTGCCAGCTCGGGTGGTGAAAAACTGTTTTTT.

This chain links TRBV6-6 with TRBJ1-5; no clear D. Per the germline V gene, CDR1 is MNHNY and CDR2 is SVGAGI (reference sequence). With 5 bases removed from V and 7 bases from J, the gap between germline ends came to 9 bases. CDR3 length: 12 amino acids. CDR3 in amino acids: CASSRTGQPQHF. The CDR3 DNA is TGTGCCAGCAGTCGGACTGGACAGCCCCAGCATTTT.

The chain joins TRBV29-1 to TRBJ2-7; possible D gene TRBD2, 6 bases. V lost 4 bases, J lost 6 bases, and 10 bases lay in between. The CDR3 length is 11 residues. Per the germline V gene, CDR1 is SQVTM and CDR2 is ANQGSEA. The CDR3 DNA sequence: TGCAGCGTTGTTTGGGAGGTCGAGCAGTACTTC. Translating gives CSVVWEVEQYF.

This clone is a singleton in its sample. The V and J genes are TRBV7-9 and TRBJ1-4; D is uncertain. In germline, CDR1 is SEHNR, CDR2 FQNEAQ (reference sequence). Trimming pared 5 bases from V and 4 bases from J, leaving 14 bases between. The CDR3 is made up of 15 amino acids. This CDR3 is CASSLQTKLNEKLFF. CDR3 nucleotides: TGTGCCAGCAGCCTACAGACAAAACTTAATGAAAAACTGTTTTTT.

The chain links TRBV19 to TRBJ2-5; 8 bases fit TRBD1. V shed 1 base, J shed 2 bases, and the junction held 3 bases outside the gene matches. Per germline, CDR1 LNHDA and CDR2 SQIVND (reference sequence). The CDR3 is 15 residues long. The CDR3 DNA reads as TGTGCCAGTAGTATAGGAAACAGGGGGCAAGAGACCCAGTACTTC. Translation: CASSIGNRGQETQYF. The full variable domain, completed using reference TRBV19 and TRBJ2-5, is DGGITQSPKYLFRKEGQNVTLSCEQNLNHDAMYWYRQDPGQGLRLIYYSQIVNDFQKGDIAEGYSVSREKKESFPLTVTSAQKNPTAFYLCASSIGNRGQETQYFGPGTRLLVL.

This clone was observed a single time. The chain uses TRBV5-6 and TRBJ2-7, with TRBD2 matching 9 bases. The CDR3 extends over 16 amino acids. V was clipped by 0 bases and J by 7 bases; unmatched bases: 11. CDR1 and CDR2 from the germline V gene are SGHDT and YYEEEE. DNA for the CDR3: TGTGCCAGCAGCTTGGACGTAGCGGGAGACTTAGGGGAGCAGTACTTC. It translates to CASSLDVAGDLGEQYF.

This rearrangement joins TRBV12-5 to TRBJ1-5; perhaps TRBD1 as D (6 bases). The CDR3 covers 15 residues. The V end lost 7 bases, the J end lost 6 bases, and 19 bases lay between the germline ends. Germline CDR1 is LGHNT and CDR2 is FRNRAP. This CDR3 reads CASANIQGLRQPQHF. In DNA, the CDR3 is TGTGCTAGTGCCAATATACAGGGCTTGCGTCAGCCCCAGCATTTT.

CDR3 in amino acids: CASSDRATGELFF. The DNA for the CDR3 is TGTGCCAGCTCGGACAGGGCCACCGGGGAGCTGTTTTTT. V usage is TRBV18 and J usage is TRBJ2-2, with TRBD1 matching over 8 bases. With V trimmed by 6 bases and J by 4 bases, 1 base remained unmatched. Germline assignment: CDR1 KGHSH and CDR2 LQKENI. The length of the CDR3 is 13 residues. The whole variable domain, filled in from reference TRBV18 and TRBJ2-2, reads NAGVMQNPRHLVRRRGQEARLRCSPMKGHSHVYWYRQLPEEGLKFMVYLQKENIIDESGMPKERFSAEFPKEGPSILRIQQVVRGDSAAYFCASSDRATGELFFGEGSRLTVL.

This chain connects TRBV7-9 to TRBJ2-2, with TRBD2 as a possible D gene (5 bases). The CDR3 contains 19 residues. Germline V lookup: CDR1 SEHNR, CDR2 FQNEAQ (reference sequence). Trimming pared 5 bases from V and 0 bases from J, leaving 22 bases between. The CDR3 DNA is TGTGCCAGCAGCCCACCCGGGAAGCGGAGGACCGCGAACACCGGGGAGCTGTTTTTT. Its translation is CASSPPGKRRTANTGELFF.

The CDR3 is CASSARTRIDEQYF. CDR3 DNA: TGTGCCAGCAGTGCTCGGACTAGGATTGACGAGCAGTACTTC. This chain uses TRBV2 with TRBJ2-7; 7 bases agree with TRBD2. Germline V lookup: CDR1 SNHLY, CDR2 FYNNEI. The ends lost 4 bases at V and 5 bases at J; junction bases unmatched: 8. CDR3 length: 14 residues.

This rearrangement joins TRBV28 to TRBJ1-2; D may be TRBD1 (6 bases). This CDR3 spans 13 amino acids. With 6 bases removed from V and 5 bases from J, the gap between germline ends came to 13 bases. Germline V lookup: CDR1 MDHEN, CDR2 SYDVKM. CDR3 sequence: CASSLTQGYGYTF. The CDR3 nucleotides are TGTGCCAGCAGCTTGACTCAGGGGTATGGCTACACCTTC.

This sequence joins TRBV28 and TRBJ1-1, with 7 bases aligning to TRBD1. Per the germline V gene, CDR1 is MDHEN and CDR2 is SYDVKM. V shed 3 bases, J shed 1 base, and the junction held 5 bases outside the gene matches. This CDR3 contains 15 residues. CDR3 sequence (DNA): TGTGCCAGCAGTTTGGTTGGGACAGCGAACACTGAAGCTTTCTTT. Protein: CASSLVGTANTEAFF. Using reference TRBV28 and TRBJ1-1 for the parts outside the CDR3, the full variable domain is DVKVTQSSRYLVKRTGEKVFLECVQDMDHENMFWYRQDPGLGLRLIYFSYDVKMKEKGDIPEGYSVSREKKERFSLILESASTNQTSMYLCASSLVGTANTEAFFGQGTRLTVV.

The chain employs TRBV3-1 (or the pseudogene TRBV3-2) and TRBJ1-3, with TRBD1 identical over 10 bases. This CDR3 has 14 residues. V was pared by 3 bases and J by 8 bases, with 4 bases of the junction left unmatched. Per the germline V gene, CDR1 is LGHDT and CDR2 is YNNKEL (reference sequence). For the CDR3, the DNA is TGTGCCAGCAGCCAGGTCGGGACAGGGGACACCATATATTTT. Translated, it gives CASSQVGTGDTIYF.

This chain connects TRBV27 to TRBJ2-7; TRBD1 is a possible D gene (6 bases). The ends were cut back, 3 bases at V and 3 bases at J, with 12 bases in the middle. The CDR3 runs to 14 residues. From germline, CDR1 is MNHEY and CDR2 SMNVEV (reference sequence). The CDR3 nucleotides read TGTGCCAGCAGTTTCGGGGACACTTTCTACGAGCAGTACTTC. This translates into CASSFGDTFYEQYF.

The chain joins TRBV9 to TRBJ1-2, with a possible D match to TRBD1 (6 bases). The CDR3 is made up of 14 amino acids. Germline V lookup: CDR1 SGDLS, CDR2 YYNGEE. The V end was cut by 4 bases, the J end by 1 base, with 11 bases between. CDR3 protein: CASSPRGFNYGYTF. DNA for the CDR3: TGTGCCAGCAGCCCCAGGGGTTTTAACTATGGCTACACCTTC.

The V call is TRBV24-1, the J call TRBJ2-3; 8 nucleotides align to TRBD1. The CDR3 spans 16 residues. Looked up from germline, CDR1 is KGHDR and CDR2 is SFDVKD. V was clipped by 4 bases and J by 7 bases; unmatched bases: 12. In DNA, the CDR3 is TGTGCCACCAGTGACCCGGGACAGGCGAATACTAATACGCAGTATTTT. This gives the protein CATSDPGQANTNTQYF.

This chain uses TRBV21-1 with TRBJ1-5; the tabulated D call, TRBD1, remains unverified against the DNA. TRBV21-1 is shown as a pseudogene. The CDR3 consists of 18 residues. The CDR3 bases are TGTGCCAGCAGCAAAGGTGGGGACAGGGTATCCGGCAATCAGCCCCAGCATTTT. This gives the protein CASSKGGDRVSGNQPQHF.